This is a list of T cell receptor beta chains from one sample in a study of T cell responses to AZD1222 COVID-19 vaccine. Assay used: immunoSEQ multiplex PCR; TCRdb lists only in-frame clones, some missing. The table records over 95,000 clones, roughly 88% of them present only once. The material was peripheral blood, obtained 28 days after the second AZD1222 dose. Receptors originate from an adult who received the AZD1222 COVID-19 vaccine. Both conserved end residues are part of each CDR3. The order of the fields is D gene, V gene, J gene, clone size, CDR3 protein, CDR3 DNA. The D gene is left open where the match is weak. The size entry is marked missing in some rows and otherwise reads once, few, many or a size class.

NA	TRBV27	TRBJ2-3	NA	CASRILPSSTDTQYF	TGTGCCAGCCGCATACTCCCCTCTAGCACAGATACGCAGTATTTT
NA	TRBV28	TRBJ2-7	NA	CASSSPGGFNEQYF	TGTGCCAGCAGTTCCCCGGGCGGGTTCAACGAGCAGTACTTC
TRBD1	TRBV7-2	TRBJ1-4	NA	CASSVGQGYEKLFF	TGTGCCAGCAGCGTAGGACAGGGCTATGAAAAACTGTTTTTT
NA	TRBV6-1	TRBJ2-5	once	CASSDSIGAQETQYF	TGTGCCAGCAGTGATTCAATCGGGGCCCAAGAGACCCAGTACTTC
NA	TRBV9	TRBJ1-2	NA	CASSVGVGYNYGYTF	TGTGCCAGCAGCGTAGGCGTAGGGTACAACTATGGCTACACCTTC
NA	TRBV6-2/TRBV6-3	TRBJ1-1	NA	CASSSVTEAFF	TGTGCCAGCAGTTCGGTGACTGAAGCTTTCTTT
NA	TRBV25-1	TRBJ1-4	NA	CASSDPDIPTNEKLFF	TGTGCCAGCAGTGACCCGGACATACCAACTAATGAAAAACTGTTTTTT
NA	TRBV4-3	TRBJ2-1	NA	CASSHSNVGNEQFF	TGCGCCAGCAGCCACTCTAACGTAGGCAATGAGCAGTTCTTC
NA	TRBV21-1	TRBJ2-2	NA	CASSNKAGELFF	TGTGCCAGCAGCAATAAGGCCGGGGAGCTGTTTTTT
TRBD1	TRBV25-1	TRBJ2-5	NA	CASSPRTGVETQYF	TGTGCCAGCAGTCCCCGGACAGGGGTGGAGACCCAGTACTTC
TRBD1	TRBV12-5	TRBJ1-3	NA	CASGWTGVNTIYF	TGTGCTAGTGGTTGGACAGGGGTAAACACCATATATTTT
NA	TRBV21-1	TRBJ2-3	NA	CASSSLSGGVTDTQYF	TGTGCCAGCAGCTCCCTTAGCGGGGGGGTCACAGATACGCAGTATTTT
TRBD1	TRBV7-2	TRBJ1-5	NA	CASSFWTGGNQPQHF	TGTGCCAGCAGCTTCTGGACAGGGGGCAATCAGCCCCAGCATTTT
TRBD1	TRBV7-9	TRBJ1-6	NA	CASSHWTGNSPLHF	TGTGCCAGCAGCCATTGGACAGGAAATTCACCCCTCCACTTT
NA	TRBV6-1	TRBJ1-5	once	CASSEGGDQPQHF	TGTGCCAGCAGTGAAGGGGGGGATCAGCCCCAGCATTTT
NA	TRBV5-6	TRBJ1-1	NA	CASSLGHLNTEAFF	TGTGCCAGCAGCTTGGGACACCTAAACACTGAAGCTTTCTTT
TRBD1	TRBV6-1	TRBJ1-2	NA	CASSDVTGPNYGYTF	TGTGCCAGCAGTGACGTGACAGGGCCTAACTATGGCTACACCTTC
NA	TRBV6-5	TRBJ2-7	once	CASRGGGSYEQYF	TGTGCCAGCAGAGGAGGGGGATCCTACGAGCAGTACTTC
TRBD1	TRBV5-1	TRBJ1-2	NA	CASSPGTGGSGYGYTF	TGCGCCAGCAGCCCCGGGACAGGGGGCTCGGGCTATGGCTACACCTTC
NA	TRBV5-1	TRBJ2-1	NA	CASSWAGSYNEQFF	TGCGCCAGCAGCTGGGCAGGATCCTACAATGAGCAGTTCTTC
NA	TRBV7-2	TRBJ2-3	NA	CASSPTTVADTQYF	TGTGCCAGCAGCCCCACGACCGTAGCAGATACGCAGTATTTT
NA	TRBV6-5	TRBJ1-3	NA	CASRVWEMKGNTIYF	TGTGCCAGCAGGGTATGGGAGATGAAGGGAAACACCATATATTTT
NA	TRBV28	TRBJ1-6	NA	CASTEQTRSPLHF	TGTGCCAGCACCGAACAGACAAGATCACCCCTCCACTTT
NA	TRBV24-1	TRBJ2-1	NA	CATSDPPRRGDEQFF	TGTGCCACCAGTGACCCCCCCCGCAGGGGCGATGAGCAGTTCTTC
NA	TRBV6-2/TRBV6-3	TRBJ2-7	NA	CASSSQRDSYEQYF	TGTGCCAGCAGTTCCCAGAGAGACTCCTACGAGCAGTACTTC
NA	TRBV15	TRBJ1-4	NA	CATNNPGVGKLFF	TGTGCCACCAACAATCCCGGAGTTGGAAAACTGTTTTTT
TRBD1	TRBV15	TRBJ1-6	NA	CATSGYGQGSYNSPLHF	TGTGCCACCAGCGGCTACGGACAGGGATCCTATAATTCACCCCTCCACTTT
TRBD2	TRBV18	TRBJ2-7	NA	CASSPPASGGEQYF	TGTGCCAGCTCACCTCCGGCTAGCGGGGGGGAGCAGTACTTC
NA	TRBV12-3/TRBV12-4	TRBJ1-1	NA	CASIGPTGTEAFF	TGTGCCAGCATTGGGCCGACGGGGACTGAAGCTTTCTTT
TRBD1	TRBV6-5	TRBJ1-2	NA	CASSSGQGYNYGYTF	TGTGCCAGCAGTTCGGGACAGGGCTATAACTATGGCTACACCTTC
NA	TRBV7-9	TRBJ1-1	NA	CASRPANPGMNTEAFF	TGTGCCAGCAGACCTGCTAATCCGGGTATGAACACTGAAGCTTTCTTT
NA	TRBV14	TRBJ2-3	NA	CASSQWTGGGTDTQYF	TGTGCCAGCAGCCAATGGACTGGCGGGGGCACAGATACGCAGTATTTT
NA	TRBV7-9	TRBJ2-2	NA	CVSSPRRTNTGELFF	TGTGTCAGCAGTCCGCGGCGCACTAACACCGGGGAGCTGTTTTTT
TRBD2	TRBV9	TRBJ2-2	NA	CATLRRGGYTGELFF	TGTGCCACCCTTCGACGGGGGGGGTATACCGGGGAGCTGTTTTTT
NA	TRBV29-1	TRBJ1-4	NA	CSVDVYGRSEKLFF	TGCAGCGTTGATGTATACGGGAGAAGTGAAAAACTGTTTTTT
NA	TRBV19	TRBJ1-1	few	CASSFWEGTRNTEAFF	TGTGCCAGTAGTTTTTGGGAGGGGACCAGGAACACTGAAGCTTTCTTT
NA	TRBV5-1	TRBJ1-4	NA	CASQRAGEGEKLFF	TGCGCCTCTCAACGGGCAGGGGAGGGAGAAAAACTGTTTTTT
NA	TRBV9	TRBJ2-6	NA	CASSAPGAVSGANVLTF	TGTGCCAGCAGCGCCCCAGGTGCCGTCTCTGGGGCCAACGTCCTGACTTTC
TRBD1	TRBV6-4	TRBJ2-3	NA	CASSDSMQGAHTQYF	TGTGCCAGCAGTGACTCGATGCAGGGGGCCCATACGCAGTATTTT
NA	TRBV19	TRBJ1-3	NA	CASSNPWAGGNTIYF	TGTGCCAGTAGTAACCCTTGGGCAGGAGGAAACACCATATATTTT
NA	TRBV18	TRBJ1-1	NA	CASSPPENLNTEAFF	TGTGCCAGCTCACCGCCAGAGAATTTAAACACTGAAGCTTTCTTT
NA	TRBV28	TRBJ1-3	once	CASRPGGAGNTIYF	TGTGCCAGCAGGCCCGGAGGGGCTGGAAACACCATATATTTT
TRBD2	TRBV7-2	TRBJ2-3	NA	CASSARQGGGAADTQYF	TGTGCCAGCAGCGCCCGCCAGGGCGGGGGGGCCGCAGATACGCAGTATTTT
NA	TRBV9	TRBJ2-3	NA	CASSSLGSSTDTQYF	TGTGCCAGCAGCTCTCTTGGGTCTAGCACAGATACGCAGTATTTT
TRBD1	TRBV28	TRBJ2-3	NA	CASSALQGPSTDTQYF	TGTGCCAGCAGTGCGTTACAGGGGCCTTCCACAGATACGCAGTATTTT
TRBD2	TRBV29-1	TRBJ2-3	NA	CSVDKRAFFAGGRPDTQYF	TGCAGCGTTGATAAGAGGGCATTTTTCGCGGGGGGGCGACCAGATACGCAGTATTTT